A single sample is the source of the 31 T cell receptor beta chains below, sequenced in a study of T cells in narcolepsy. The repertoire was sequenced with immunoSEQ multiplex PCR; TCRdb's copy has only in-frame clones and lacks some. Among over 25,000 clones, approximately 77% were seen once, and the ten largest hold less than 1.3%. The sequenced material came from memory (CD45RA-) CD4+ T cells from blood. Receptors were obtained from a human donor in good health.

This chain joins TRBV18 and TRBJ1-5; tentative D call: TRBD1 (5 bases). Between the trimmed V and J ends, which lost 3 bases and 0 bases, there was a span of 15 bases. The CDR3 consists of 17 residues. CDR1 is KGHSH, CDR2 LQKENI, per germline. CDR3 protein: CASSPTGGSYSNQPQHF. The CDR3 nucleotides are TGTGCCAGCTCACCCACCGGGGGGAGTTATAGCAATCAGCCCCAGCATTTT.

J is TRBJ2-1 and V is TRBV5-1; no reliable D call. This CDR3 has 18 amino acids. From germline, CDR1 is SGHRS and CDR2 YFSETQ. V lost 3 bases to trimming and J lost 1 base, with 20 bases between them. CDR3 loop: CASSSWQARALSYNEQFF. DNA of the CDR3: TGCGCCAGCAGCTCATGGCAGGCGAGAGCGTTATCCTACAATGAGCAGTTCTTC.

The chain carries TRBV30 and TRBJ2-1, with unresolved D. V lost 0 bases, J lost 6 bases, and 9 bases lay in between. CDR1 and CDR2 from the germline V gene are GTSNPN and SVGIG (reference sequence). The CDR3 runs to 13 residues. CDR3 loop: CAWSVSLVNEQFF. The DNA for the CDR3 is TGTGCCTGGAGTGTAAGCCTAGTCAATGAGCAGTTCTTC. Variable domain in full (rest from reference TRBV30 and TRBJ2-1): SQTIHQWPATLVQPVGSPLSLECTVEGTSNPNLYWYRQAAGRGLQLLFYSVGIGQISSEVPQNLSASRPQDRQFILSSKKLLLSDSGFYLCAWSVSLVNEQFFGPGTRLTVL.

The chain is built from TRBV5-3 and TRBJ2-7, with D hard to call. TRBV5-3 is annotated as an ORF whose role is uncertain. The CDR3 extends over 14 amino acids. The V gene lost 3 bases and the J gene lost 3 bases, with 13 bases spanning the gap. The CDR3 sequence is CARSYPTGSYEQYF. The CDR3 DNA reads as TGTGCCAGAAGCTATCCGACTGGTAGCTACGAGCAGTACTTC.

This clone has just a few counts. The chain employs TRBV7-9 and TRBJ2-2, with 10 bases aligning to TRBD1. Germline CDR1 reads SEHNR; CDR2 reads FQNEAQ (reference sequence). This CDR3 is built from 16 residues. The J segment lost 0 bases and the V segment lost 6 bases, leaving 4 bases of the junction unmatched. For the CDR3, the DNA is TGTGCCAGCAGACCGACAGGGGGCGCGAACACCGGGGAGCTGTTTTTT. Translating gives CASRPTGGANTGELFF.

The CDR3 bases are TGTGCCTGGAGTGTACGTATTAGGGCTGAAGCTTTCTTT. Translated, it gives CAWSVRIRAEAFF. The chain is built from TRBV30 and TRBJ1-1; D is unresolved. The CDR3 has 13 residues. CDR1 and CDR2 (germline): GTSNPN, SVGIG (reference sequence). Trimming cost V 0 bases and J 6 bases, with 11 bases left between them.

The J gene is TRBJ2-5, the V gene TRBV18; 14 bases fit TRBD2. The DNA end favors TRBJ2-7, so the J call may be wrong. Germline V gene sequence: CDR1 KGHSH, CDR2 LQKENI. CDR3 length: 15 amino acids. In nucleotides, the CDR3 is TGTGCCAGCTCCCCGGGACTAGCGGGAGCAGACGAGCAGTACTTC. Translation gives CASSPGLAGADEQYF.

This clone was seen once. This chain uses TRBV27 with TRBJ2-7; 9 positions match TRBD1. This CDR3 has 20 amino acids. With V trimmed by 5 bases and J by 4 bases, 24 bases remained unmatched. Germline V lookup: CDR1 MNHEY, CDR2 SMNVEV (reference sequence). The CDR3 nucleotides read TGTGCCAGCAGTGGCGGACAGGGGCCCGCCGGGAGACTAGCAGGATACGAGCAGTACTTC. Translating it yields CASSGGQGPAGRLAGYEQYF.

Worth noting for this clone: One end of the junction varies from germline; a read error may be responsible. The same CDR3 is also encoded by other DNA sequences in this sample. V is TRBV19 and J is TRBJ2-1, with 8 positions matching TRBD2. This CDR3 has 17 amino acids. The germline V gene has CDR1 LNHDA and CDR2 SQIVND (reference sequence). The CDR3 loop is CASSIHGAGGDFNEQFF. CDR3 in DNA: TGCGCCAGTAGTATTCACGGTGCGGGAGGCGACTTCAATGAGCAGTTCTTC.

The V gene is TRBV7-9, the J gene TRBJ1-4; TRBD1 matches 7 bases. The CDR3 has 15 amino acids. Germline V gene data show CDR1 as SEHNR and CDR2 as FQNEAQ (reference sequence). With V trimmed by 3 bases and J by 7 bases, 8 bases remained unmatched. The CDR3 DNA follows: TGTGCCAGCAGCTTCGCAGGGGGTGTAGGTGAAAAACTGTTTTTT. It codes for CASSFAGGVGEKLFF.

J is TRBJ2-7 and V is TRBV18, with D possibly being TRBD2 (6 bases). The CDR3 covers 16 residues. V shed 1 base and J shed 6 bases, with 19 bases lying between them. CDR1 is KGHSH and CDR2 is LQKENI in the germline V gene. CDR3 sequence reads: CASSPRSTAAGSEQYF. The DNA for the CDR3 is TGTGCCAGCTCACCACGTTCGACCGCAGCGGGCAGCGAGCAGTACTTC. Full variable domain (missing parts from reference TRBV18 and TRBJ2-7): NAGVMQNPRHLVRRRGQEARLRCSPMKGHSHVYWYRQLPEEGLKFMVYLQKENIIDESGMPKERFSAEFPKEGPSILRIQQVVRGDSAAYFCASSPRSTAAGSEQYFGPGTRLTVT.

This clone was counted between two and nine times. The chain employs TRBV7-8 and TRBJ1-1, with 7 bases aligning to TRBD1. The V gene end was trimmed by 2 bases and the J gene end by 6 bases; junction bases not matched to a gene: 0. Germline V gives CDR1 SGHVS, CDR2 FQNEAQ. The CDR3 is made up of 12 amino acids. The DNA of the CDR3 is TGTGCCAGCAGCTTAACAGGGGCTGAAGCTTTCTTT. Protein product: CASSLTGAEAFF.

The J gene is TRBJ2-1, the V gene TRBV20-1; D ambiguous. CDR1 and CDR2 from the germline V gene are DFQATT and SNEGSKA (reference sequence). V lost 7 bases to trimming and J lost 2 bases, with 6 bases between them. The CDR3 runs to 11 residues. CDR3 amino acids: CSVGPYNEQFF. The DNA for the CDR3 is TGCAGTGTAGGGCCCTACAATGAGCAGTTCTTC.

This clone was detected only once. V and J are TRBV14 and TRBJ1-1, with D uncertain. The length of the CDR3 is 14 residues. CDR1 is SGHDN and CDR2 is FVKESK in the germline V gene. V lost 0 bases, J lost 11 bases, and 16 bases lay in between. For the CDR3, the DNA is TGTGCCAGCAGCCAAGATCTGCTTGGGTTGCGTGCTTTCTTT. Amino acids: CASSQDLLGLRAFF.

The V and J genes are TRBV19 and TRBJ1-2; no clear D gene. Germline values: CDR1 LNHDA, CDR2 SQIVND (reference sequence). V was trimmed by 8 bases and J by 0 bases, leaving 10 bases between them. The CDR3 loop spans 13 amino acids. The DNA of the CDR3 is TGTGCCAGTGGAAGGGCTACTAACTATGGCTACACCTTC. It codes for CASGRATNYGYTF.

A single count supports this clone. The chain combines TRBV28 with TRBJ1-5; maybe TRBD1 (6 bases). The germline V and J ends were trimmed by 6 bases and 5 bases, with 23 bases remaining between them. CDR3 size: 17 residues. The germline CDR1 and CDR2 sequences are MDHEN and SYDVKM. CDR3 coding DNA: TGTGCCAGCAGCTACCCACCCACCGGGGGCCAATATCAGCCCCAGCATTTT. Its protein is CASSYPPTGGQYQPQHF.

This clone was seen only once. This chain joins TRBV19 and TRBJ1-5; 9 bases line up with TRBD1. Losses at the gene ends were 1 base for V and 7 bases for J; bases not matched to a gene: 8. CDR1 LNHDA and CDR2 SQIVND come from the germline V gene (reference sequence). The CDR3 runs 16 residues. The CDR3 coding sequence is TGTGCCAGTAGTATAGCGGGGACAGGGAGTTGGCAGCCCCAGCATTTT. This encodes CASSIAGTGSWQPQHF.

The genes are TRBV18 and TRBJ1-1; D is unclear. With 8 bases removed from V and 3 bases from J, the gap between germline ends came to 16 bases. Germline assignment: CDR1 KGHSH and CDR2 LQKENI. The CDR3 is made up of 14 amino acids. The CDR3 DNA reads TGTGCCAGCACCCCGGTATCGGGGTACACTGAAGCTTTCTTT. It encodes CASTPVSGYTEAFF.

The chain combines TRBV9 with TRBJ2-3; D remains ambiguous. Germline-derived CDR1 and CDR2 are SGDLS and YYNGEE. Trimming left V 0 bases short and J 1 base short, with 15 bases between. This CDR3 is 17 amino acids long. CDR3 protein: CASSVGSRAWGTDTQYF. CDR3 nucleotide sequence: TGTGCCAGCAGCGTAGGAAGCCGGGCATGGGGCACAGATACGCAGTATTTT.

In its sample, this clone was seen once. The genes are TRBV14 and TRBJ2-5; no firm D call. Germline assignment: CDR1 SGHDN and CDR2 FVKESK. Trimming removed 2 bases from V and 7 bases from J, with 11 bases in between. CDR3 size: 13 residues. The CDR3 sequence: CASSQTQEGTQYF. Here the CDR3 DNA reads TGTGCCAGCAGCCAAACTCAAGAAGGGACCCAGTACTTC.

The chain links TRBV2 to TRBJ2-2; tentative D call: TRBD2 (6 bases). CDR3 length: 14 residues. Trimming left V 4 bases short and J 2 bases short, with 8 bases between. Germline-derived CDR1 and CDR2 are SNHLY and FYNNEI. The CDR3, as DNA: TGTGCCAGCAGTGGCGGGACCAACACCGGGGAGCTGTTTTTT. This sequence encodes CASSGGTNTGELFF.

The chain combines TRBV18 with TRBJ2-1; D possibly corresponds to TRBD1 (5 bases). Trimming took off 2 bases at V and 8 bases at J, with 7 bases between the two ends. Germline values: CDR1 KGHSH, CDR2 LQKENI. The CDR3 has 12 residues. The CDR3 nucleotides are TGTGCCAGCTCACCAGACAGCTATGAGCAGTTCTTC. Translation: CASSPDSYEQFF.

This clone was detected only once. The V and J genes are TRBV4-3 and TRBJ2-1; D not resolved. The ends were cut back, 3 bases at V and 0 bases at J, with 3 bases in the middle. This CDR3 spans 13 amino acids. The germline CDR1 and CDR2 sequences are LGHNA and YSLEER. The CDR3 is CASSQGSYNEQFF. DNA for the CDR3: TGCGCCAGCAGCCAGGGCTCCTACAATGAGCAGTTCTTC.

This clone was observed a single time. The CDR3: CASSPGPDTGELFF. The DNA for the CDR3 is TGTGCCAGCAGCCCCGGTCCTGACACCGGGGAGCTGTTTTTT. The chain employs TRBV9 and TRBJ2-2; D gene ambiguous. CDR1 and CDR2 (germline): SGDLS, YYNGEE. There are 14 residues in the CDR3. Trimming cost V 4 bases and J 3 bases, with 10 bases left between them. Supplemented by reference TRBV9 and TRBJ2-2, the full variable domain reads DSGVTQTPKHLITATGQRVTLRCSPRSGDLSVYWYQQSLDQGLQFLIQYYNGEERAKGNILERFSAQQFPDLHSELNLSSLELGDSALYFCASSPGPDTGELFFGEGSRLTVL.

DNA for the CDR3: TGTGCCAGCAGGCATCGAGGACAGGGACTCTCTGGGGCCAACGTCCTGACTTTC. It codes for CASRHRGQGLSGANVLTF. The chain employs TRBV2 and TRBJ2-6, with 8 bases identical to TRBD1. The V gene's germline CDR1 is SNHLY and CDR2 FYNNEI. CDR3 length: 18 residues. The J segment lost 0 bases and the V segment lost 6 bases, leaving 10 bases of the junction unmatched.

This chain joins TRBV7-9 and TRBJ2-5, with D maybe TRBD2 (7 bases). CDR1 is SEHNR, CDR2 FQNEAQ, per germline (reference sequence). There are 18 residues in the CDR3. Deletions cut 0 bases from V and 2 bases from J, with 19 bases between. The chain's CDR3 is CASSLAGGVRNSQETQYF. DNA for the CDR3: TGTGCCAGCAGCTTAGCAGGGGGGGTGAGGAATTCTCAAGAGACCCAGTACTTC.

The chain is built from TRBV25-1 and TRBJ1-3; D ambiguous. Germline CDR1 is MGHDK and CDR2 is SYGVNS. The V gene lost 2 bases and the J gene lost 0 bases, with 8 bases spanning the gap. The CDR3 consists of 15 residues. The CDR3 here is CASSERRSSGNTIYF. Written as DNA, the CDR3 is TGTGCCAGCAGTGAAAGGAGGTCCTCTGGAAACACCATATATTTT.

The CDR3 spells CASSQDWGGTNYGYTF. The CDR3 coding sequence is TGCGCCAGCAGCCAAGATTGGGGCGGCACTAACTATGGCTACACCTTC. The chain employs TRBV4-3 and TRBJ1-2; D perhaps matches TRBD1 (5 bases). Germline loops: CDR1 LGHNA, CDR2 YSLEER. With 0 bases removed from V and 0 bases from J, the gap between germline ends came to 11 bases. The CDR3 totals 16 residues.

The gene calls are TRBV29-1 and TRBJ1-5; a possible D gene is TRBD1 (5 bases). The V end was cut by 5 bases, the J end by 1 base, with 6 bases between. This CDR3 contains 12 residues. The germline V gene has CDR1 SQVTM and CDR2 ANQGSEA. CDR3 sequence reads: CSVRDSNQPQHF. In nucleotides, the CDR3 is TGCAGCGTTCGGGACAGCAATCAGCCCCAGCATTTT.

V is TRBV6-5 and J is TRBJ1-5; 10 positions match TRBD1. The J segment lost 6 bases and the V segment lost 6 bases, leaving 8 bases of the junction unmatched. The CDR3 runs to 15 residues. The germline V gene encodes CDR1 MNHEY and CDR2 SVGAGI. As DNA, the CDR3 is TGTGCCAGCAGGGAGACAGGGGGCGCGGGTCAGCCCCAGCATTTT. Protein: CASRETGGAGQPQHF.

This clone came up a few times. The rearrangement joins TRBV6-1 to TRBJ1-1; D remains unclear. V lost 0 bases, J lost 1 base, and 9 bases lay in between. CDR3 length: 15 amino acids. The germline V gene has CDR1 MNHNS and CDR2 SASEGT. The CDR3 bases are TGTGCCAGCAGTGAAGCCTCGGGAGGGAACACTGAAGCTTTCTTT. It codes for CASSEASGGNTEAFF.